This T cell receptor beta chain was found in a study of response to subunit inactivated influenza vaccine. TCRdb processed the RT-PCR reads anew with MiXCR; each CDR3 protein has one entry. Among 500,000 or so distinct CDR3 sequences listed, about 15% were seen once. A few counts support this clonotype. The V gene lost 0 bases and the J gene lost 5 bases, with 11 bases spanning the gap. Germline V lookup: CDR1 SGHKS, CDR2 YYEKEE (reference sequence). This CDR3 is built from 15 residues. The J gene is TRBJ2-2, the V gene TRBV5-5, with D hard to call. This TCR was sampled from a man aged 50 to 69 who received an inactivated influenza vaccine. Here the sequenced sample was CD4+ T cells sorted from PBMCs, taken approximately 25 months after vaccination. The CDR3: CASSLVAPRTGELFF. In DNA form, the CDR3 reads TGTGCCAGCAGCTTGGTGGCCCCCCGGACCGGGGAGCTGTTTTTT.